This T cell receptor beta chain was sequenced in a study of cytomegalovirus exposure and HLA in healthy donors. This CDR3 is built from 12 residues. 13 Jbeta primers and 60 Vbeta primers were used for the PCR. Assay used: immunoSEQ multiplex PCR; TCRdb lists only in-frame clones, some missing. The sample lists approximately 130,000 clones; around 75% were seen once. The sample comprised PBMCs. The source of this sequence is a man aged 25-45 years in good health and CMV-seronegative. This chain joins TRBV21-1 and TRBJ2-3; the listed D gene, TRBD1, was not tested against the DNA. TRBV21-1 is given as a pseudogene. CDR3 DNA sequence: TGTGCCAGCAGCAAAAGCACAGACACGCAGTATTTT. Translating it yields CASSKSTDTQYF.